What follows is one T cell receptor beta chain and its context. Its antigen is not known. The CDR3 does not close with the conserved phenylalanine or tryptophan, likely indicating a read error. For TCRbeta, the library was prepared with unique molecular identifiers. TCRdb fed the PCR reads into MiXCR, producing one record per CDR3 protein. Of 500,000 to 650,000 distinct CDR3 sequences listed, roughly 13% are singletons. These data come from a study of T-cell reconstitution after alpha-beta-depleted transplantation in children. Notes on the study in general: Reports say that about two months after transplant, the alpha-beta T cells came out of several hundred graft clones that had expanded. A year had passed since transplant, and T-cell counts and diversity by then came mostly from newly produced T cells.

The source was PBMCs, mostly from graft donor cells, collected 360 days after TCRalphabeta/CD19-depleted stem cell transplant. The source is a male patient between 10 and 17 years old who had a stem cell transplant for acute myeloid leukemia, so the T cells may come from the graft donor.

The CDR3 protein is CASGGAFS. Written as DNA, the CDR3 is TGTGCCAGCGGGGGGGCTTTCTCT. The V gene is TRBV2, the J gene TRBJ1-1, with D tentatively TRBD1 (5 bases). The CDR3 runs 8 residues. CDR1 is SNHLY, CDR2 FYNNEI, per germline. V was pared by 8 bases and J by 11 bases, with 6 bases between.